Each of the 15 T cell receptor beta chains below was sequenced from the same sample in a study of OX40 agonist ivuxolimab in advanced cancers. Sequenced by immunoSEQ multiplex PCR; TCRdb stores in-frame clones only, minus some. The table shows tens of thousands of clones, with about 88% occurring only once. Sequencing used CD4+ or CD8+ T cells sorted from blood, obtained in a trial of the OX40 agonist ivuxolimab. These receptors were obtained from an adult with an advanced solid tumor such as melanoma, head and neck, liver or kidney cancer.

The gene calls are TRBV4-2 and TRBJ1-5; 7 positions agree with TRBD1. The germline CDR1 and CDR2 sequences are LGHNA and YNFKEQ. This CDR3 spans 16 amino acids. V was pared by 1 base and J by 3 bases, with 6 bases of the junction left unmatched. In DNA, the CDR3 is TGTGCCAGCAGCCAAGGCTGGGACAGATTCAATCAGCCCCAGCATTTT. This sequence encodes CASSQGWDRFNQPQHF.

The chain carries TRBV7-9 and TRBJ2-1, with 11 bases fitting TRBD2. CDR3 size: 14 residues. Germline assignment: CDR1 SEHNR and CDR2 FQNEAQ (reference sequence). The V gene end was trimmed by 5 bases and the J gene end by 5 bases; junction bases not matched to a gene: 2. CDR3 coding DNA: TGTGCCAGCAGCCCGGGACTAGCGGACAATGAGCAGTTCTTC. It codes for CASSPGLADNEQFF.

V usage is TRBV5-5 and J usage is TRBJ2-1; D uncertain. Deletions cut 0 bases from V and 2 bases from J, with 9 bases between. The germline CDR1 and CDR2 sequences are SGHKS and YYEKEE (reference sequence). The CDR3 covers 15 residues. The CDR3 region is CASSLGLGTYNEQFF. CDR3 sequence (DNA): TGTGCCAGCAGCTTGGGGCTAGGGACCTACAATGAGCAGTTCTTC.

This chain joins TRBV4-3 and TRBJ2-2; D may match TRBD1 or TRBD2 (5 bases each). The CDR3 is made up of 14 amino acids. V dropped 8 bases and J dropped 0 bases, with 10 bases sitting between them. CDR1 and CDR2 from the germline V gene are LGHNA and YSLEER. As DNA, the CDR3 is TGCGCCAGCCGTTTGGGACCGAACACCGGGGAGCTGTTTTTT. Its protein product is CASRLGPNTGELFF.

The chain has TRBV5-3 and TRBJ1-2; TRBD1 agrees at 8 bases. TRBV5-3 is an open reading frame, and its role is uncertain. The CDR3 is 18 amino acids. J gave up 8 bases and V 1 base, and 19 bases lay outside the gene matches. The CDR3 nucleotides read TGTGCCAGAAGCTTGTCGATACGGCGGACAGGGCTAATGGAGGGCTACACCTTC. This sequence encodes CARSLSIRRTGLMEGYTF.

The chain recombines TRBV9 with TRBJ1-5, with TRBD1 matching over 9 bases. The V segment lost 4 bases and the J segment 1 base; nucleotides outside the gene matches: 3. The CDR3 is made up of 15 amino acids. The V gene's germline CDR1 is SGDLS and CDR2 YYNGEE. In DNA, the CDR3 is TGTGCCAGCAGCCTTGGGACAGGGAGCAATCAGCCCCAGCATTTT. It yields the protein CASSLGTGSNQPQHF. The entire variable domain, with the rest obtained from reference TRBV9 and TRBJ1-5, is as follows: DSGVTQTPKHLITATGQRVTLRCSPRSGDLSVYWYQQSLDQGLQFLIQYYNGEERAKGNILERFSAQQFPDLHSELNLSSLELGDSALYFCASSLGTGSNQPQHFGDGTRLSIL.

The genes are TRBV12-5 and TRBJ2-1, with 7 bases lining up with TRBD2. The CDR3 sequence is 16 residues long. Looked up from germline, CDR1 is LGHNT and CDR2 is FRNRAP. With 0 bases clipped from V and 7 bases from J, the junction kept 9 bases outside the gene matches. The CDR3: CASGLVIIAGLNEQFF. The CDR3, as DNA: TGTGCTAGTGGTTTGGTAATAATAGCGGGTCTAAATGAGCAGTTCTTC.

The rearrangement links TRBV4-1 to TRBJ1-2; D is possibly TRBD1 (6 bases). The V end was cut by 1 base, the J end by 4 bases, with 13 bases between. Germline values: CDR1 MGHRA, CDR2 YSYEKL. This CDR3 has 15 amino acids. The CDR3 coding sequence is TGCGCCAGCAGCCAAGGGACAGTGGGTAGCTATGGCTACACCTTC. It encodes CASSQGTVGSYGYTF.

V usage is TRBV5-1 and J usage is TRBJ1-1; D is possibly TRBD1 (5 bases). The CDR3 is 14 residues long. V lost 2 bases to trimming and J lost 1 base, with 9 bases between them. The V gene's germline CDR1 is SGHRS and CDR2 YFSETQ. For the CDR3, the DNA is TGCGCCAGCAGCTTACGGGACGGGAACACTGAAGCTTTCTTT. This sequence encodes CASSLRDGNTEAFF.

J is TRBJ1-3 and V is TRBV19, with D possibly TRBD1 on 5 matching bases. The V gene's germline CDR1 is LNHDA and CDR2 SQIVND (reference sequence). Deletions cut 3 bases from V and 0 bases from J, with 9 bases between. The CDR3 has 15 residues. CDR3 sequence (DNA): TGTGCCAGTAGTATTGGGACTTACTCTGGAAACACCATATATTTT. It encodes CASSIGTYSGNTIYF.

The chain uses TRBV27 and TRBJ2-7, with 16 nucleotides matching TRBD2. CDR1 MNHEY and CDR2 SMNVEV come from the germline V gene (reference sequence). Unmatched junction bases numbered 14, after V lost 5 bases and J lost 7 bases. The CDR3 is 18 amino acids. For the CDR3, the DNA is TGTGCCAGCAGTCCCTATACCCCGGGACTAGCGGGAGGGCGAGAGCAGTACTTC. Its translation: CASSPYTPGLAGGREQYF.

The chain has TRBV7-2 and TRBJ2-7; D gene unclear. Germline loops: CDR1 SGHTA, CDR2 FQGNSA. The CDR3 consists of 15 residues. Trimming cost V 1 base and J 7 bases, with 17 bases left between them. Written as DNA, the CDR3 is TGTGCCAGCAGCTTAGGGGTCGGTACCACTACGGAGCAGTACTTC. It yields the protein CASSLGVGTTTEQYF.

The V and J genes are TRBV11-3 and TRBJ2-1, with 16 bases identical to TRBD2. The trim removed 1 base at V and 6 bases at J, leaving 6 bases unmatched. The CDR3 runs 18 residues. Germline lookup yields CDR1 SGHNT and CDR2 YENEEA. The CDR3 sequence: CASSLGGTSGRAINEQFF. The CDR3 DNA follows: TGTGCCAGCAGCTTAGGCGGGACTAGCGGGAGGGCCATCAATGAGCAGTTCTTC.

This chain connects TRBV19 to TRBJ2-7; D is possibly TRBD2 (5 bases). The V gene's germline CDR1 is LNHDA and CDR2 SQIVND (reference sequence). V was pared by 5 bases and J by 4 bases, with 12 bases between. The CDR3 runs 13 residues. The CDR3: CASSRKREYEQYF. CDR3 in DNA: TGTGCCAGTAGTCGCAAGAGGGAATACGAGCAGTACTTC.

Written as DNA, the CDR3 is TGTGCCAGCAGCTCCCGAGAGGGGGCTTTCTACAATGAGCAGTTCTTC. It yields the protein CASSSREGAFYNEQFF. The genes are TRBV11-2 and TRBJ2-1; 7 nucleotides line up with TRBD1. Germline trimming cut 4 bases from V and 3 bases from J; bases unmatched to any gene: 9. Germline V gives CDR1 SGHAT, CDR2 FQNNGV. The length of the CDR3 is 16 residues.